A single TCR beta chain is shown here with its context. Antigen: not known. This sample was included in a study of T-cell memory formation after mild COVID-19. Study findings and constraints: Cross-reactive memory seemingly joined, as some responding clones were found in pre-infection memory.

One entry per CDR3 protein, called by TCRdb with MiXCR from the 5' RACE reads. The data hold about 150,000 distinct CDR3 sequences, with 10% to 15% observed a single time. J lost 4 bases, V lost 4 bases, and 7 bases had no gene match. This CDR3 region has 17 residues. The germline gives CDR1 SGHVS, CDR2 FNYEAQ. The sequencing sample was made of PBMCs or a T cell subset sorted from them (not recorded which). This rearrangement joins TRBV7-6 to TRBJ2-5; 15 positions match TRBD2. The clonotype was recovered from a young man who had mild COVID-19 (a few samples of this study predate the infection). Cell type and time point are not known. This CDR3 reads CASSSGLAGGRVETQYF. In nucleotides, the CDR3 is TGTGCCAGCAGCTCCGGACTAGCGGGGGGGCGGGTAGAGACCCAGTACTTC. The whole variable domain, remainder taken from reference TRBV7-6 and TRBJ2-5, is GAGVSQSPRYKVTKRGQDVALRCDPISGHVSLYWYRQALGQGPEFLTYFNYEAQQDKSGLPNDRFSAERPEGSISTLTIQRTEQRDSAMYRCASSSGLAGGRVETQYFGPGTRLLVL.